This TCR beta chain was found in a study of HIV-infected children after antiretroviral therapy interruption. Unique molecular identifiers were included in an RNA-based 3' RACE TCR library. TCRdb called the 3' RACE reads again in MiXCR, with one record for every CDR3 protein. The sample lists around 47,000 distinct CDR3 sequences, more than 3.5% occurring once. The V gene's germline CDR1 is SGHVS and CDR2 FQNEAQ. The CDR3 runs 14 residues. Trimming stripped 5 bases from V and 5 bases from J, with 15 bases between. Treatment specified: PENTA 11 planned treatment interruption arm or continuous ART arm. Participants had taken at least three-drug ART for at least 24 weeks.

Sequenced here: CD45RA+ CD4+ T cells from PBMCs, pooled from several time points, sampled from a donor given antiretroviral therapy, either interrupted or continuous. Subset given: naive CD4+ CD45RA+ CD45RO- T cells. The clonotype originates from a pool of human donors with HIV. This chain joins TRBV7-8 and TRBJ1-1; possible D gene TRBD1, 6 bases. The CDR3 DNA sequence: TGTGCCAGCAGCCCTCTCCCCCAGGGGACTGAAGCTTTCTTT. Its translation is CASSPLPQGTEAFF.